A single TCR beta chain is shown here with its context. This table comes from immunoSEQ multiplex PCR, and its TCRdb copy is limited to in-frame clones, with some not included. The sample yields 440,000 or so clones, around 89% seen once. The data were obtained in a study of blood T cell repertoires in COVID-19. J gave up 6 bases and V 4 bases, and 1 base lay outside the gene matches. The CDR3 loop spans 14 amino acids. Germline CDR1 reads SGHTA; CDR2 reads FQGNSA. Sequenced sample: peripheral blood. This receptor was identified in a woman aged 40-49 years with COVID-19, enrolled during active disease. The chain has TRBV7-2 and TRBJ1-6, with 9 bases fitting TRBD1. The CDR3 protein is CASSWTGANSPLHF. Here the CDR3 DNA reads TGTGCCAGCAGCTGGACAGGGGCTAATTCACCCCTCCACTTT.